Reported below is one TCR beta chain. The antigen remains undetermined. These data are taken from a study of cytomegalovirus exposure and HLA in healthy donors. The wider study: The roughly 120 validation repertoires used the same platform as the 550 to 700 first-cohort repertoires (as reported by a later analysis). Study findings and constraints: Reported performance of the classifier showed diagnosis of cytomegalovirus status with high specificity and sensitivity.

Profiling relied on immunoSEQ multiplex PCR, and the TCRdb table lists in-frame clones only, not all of them. Of about 150,000 clones in the sample, 70% to 90% are singletons; the top ten hold around 20%. V gave up 5 bases and J gave up 0 bases, with 11 bases separating them. The CDR3 is 15 amino acids. Germline CDR1 MNHEY, CDR2 SVGAGI. Donors were drawn from the roughly 120-subject validation cohort, separate from the approximately 620-subject first cohort. The chain couples TRBV6-5 to TRBJ2-1; the D gene is possibly TRBD1 (5 bases). Sequenced input: PBMCs. The receptor's source is a young man in good health and CMV-seropositive. CDR3 DNA sequence: TGTGCCAGCAGTCGCAGGGCCAGCTCCTACAATGAGCAGTTCTTC. It translates to CASSRRASSYNEQFF.